The TCR beta chain described here comes from a study of beta chain features in type 1 diabetes. This clone has more than one count but fewer than ten. A junction end diverges from the germline sequence, so it may reflect a read error. Reverse transcription of all isolated RNA meant that expressed TCRB transcripts were sequenced. TCRdb's copy holds only in-frame clones and misses some; the assay was immunoSEQ multiplex PCR. This sample has 350,000 to 400,000 clones, with over 13% found just once. The TCR sequence derives from a young woman in good health. The sequencing input was naive CD4+ T cells from blood.

CDR3 nucleotide sequence: TGCAGCGGTGAAGGACAGTTTGCGACTGAAGCTTTCTTT. Its translation: CSGEGQFATEAFF. The gene calls are TRBV29-1 and TRBJ1-1; possibly TRBD1 for D (6 bases). CDR1 and CDR2 (germline): SQVTM, ANQGSEA. The CDR3 loop spans 13 amino acids.